This T cell receptor delta chain comes out of a study of Vδ1+ human thymocytes. RNA was extracted from the cells and then reverse transcribed. CDR3 amplicons came from multiplex PCR with pooled V-gene forward and constant-region reverse primers. TCRdb used CATT to re-call clones from the multiplex PCR reads. The table shows about 58,000 delta-chain clones, with about 14% occurring only once. Comment on this clone: Its antigen is unidentified.

After alphabeta T cell depletion, CD3+ Vdelta1+ Vdelta2- thymocytes were sorted. This CDR3 is 18 amino acids long. Germline loops: CDR1 TSWWSYY, CDR2 QGS. V shed 4 bases, J shed 0 bases, and the junction held 12 bases outside the gene matches. Whole-study findings and limits: Bulk repertoire data may be misinterpreted because of unexpected Vdelta2 sequences. Thymic TRG and TRD repertoires appeared highly polyclonal, with Gaussian CDR3 length distributions. Around 18% of thymic delta-chain sequences were Vdelta2, with few Vdelta3, unlike blood Vdelta1+ controls.

The sample comprised Vdelta1+ gamma-delta thymocytes from the thymus. Specified subset: FACS-sorted CD3+ TCRalphabeta- TCRVdelta1+ TCRVdelta2- thymocytes. The chain joins TRDV1 to TRDJ1; 9 bases line up with TRDD3. This sequence was found in a girl under three years old who had congenital heart surgery. CDR3 residues: CALGAGYWGKRNTDKLIF. Written as DNA, the CDR3 is TGTGCTCTTGGGGCAGGATACTGGGGGAAGAGGAACACCGATAAACTCATCTTT.